The entry that follows covers one TCR beta chain sequence. There are many counts of this clonotype. Its recognized antigen is unknown. The record has no base qualities; no much larger clone is one base away. CDR1 and CDR2 are read off the germline V gene as SGHRS and YFSETQ. The CDR3 measures 16 amino acids from cysteine to phenylalanine. Of all the DNA, just the CDR3 is kept, 48 bases in frame from base 1. V is trimmed back by 0 bases and J by 3 bases, and the junction contains 4 bases that no gene match accounts for. TCRdb names Illumina HiSeq 2500 as the instrument used. Quantitative 5'-RACE with molecular barcodes was the method used to prepare the TCR beta libraries. The paper's data handling went like this. A new computational method, built on a probabilistic model of VDJ rearrangement, was used to identify disease-linked TCR variants. The public reads were run again by TCRdb, first through fastp at Q25 and then through MiXCR, and only productive beta chains were kept. For every CDR3 protein sequence, its rows merge into one entry that carries the most common genes and DNA. TCRdb, rather than the study authors, made the V and J calls. Across this sample there are under 250,000 distinct CDR3 sequences, with approximately 24% seen only once. The ten largest clones represent about 7% of the sample.

This sample was taken from a study of CD8 T cells in ankylosing spondylitis (dated by TCRdb to about 2017). The study in broad terms: T cell receptor beta repertoires were profiled in healthy donors and ankylosing spondylitis patients so that disease-linked TCR variants could be found. In total, the full study cohort was made up of 95 to 110 healthy donors and roughly 27 ankylosing spondylitis patients. Peripheral blood was sampled, and synovial fluid was also collected from ankylosing spondylitis patients.

Results and caveats for the whole study, not just this receptor: The disease-linked clones had a CD8+ phenotype and were found at relatively low frequencies in peripheral blood. Some of the motif variants had been reported before in the synovial fluid and blood of reactive arthritis patients, a finding that suggests common disease-initiation mechanisms. The disease-linked clones were reported as significantly enriched in matched synovial fluid samples from ankylosing spondylitis patients. A TCR beta motif of eight highly homologous amino acid variants appeared characteristic of blood from ankylosing spondylitis patients.

This clonotype originated in a male donor with ankylosing spondylitis or in good health (not recorded which). Here the chain combines TRBV5-1 and TRBJ2-3, with 10 middle bases fitting TRBD1. Sequenced material: blood, either unsorted or a sorted T cell fraction (not recorded which). The CDR3 amino acid sequence is: CASSLGQGARTDTQYF. The DNA reads TGCGCCAGCAGCTTGGGACAGGGGGCGCGGACAGATACGCAGTATTTT.